A single sample gave rise to the 20 T cell receptor beta chains below, sequenced in a study of T cells in Graves' hyperthyroidism and ophthalmopathy. The TCR beta CDR3 regions underwent amplification using RNA transcripts as the source. Researchers ran a first-round RT-PCR on the TCR CDR3 using the HTBI primer set. TCRdb re-derived calls from the multiplex PCR reads in MiXCR, one entry per CDR3 protein. The table includes some 740,000 distinct CDR3 sequences, 12% to 15% detected once. The sequenced sample was blood. Receptors originate from a woman aged 18 to 35 with Graves' hyperthyroidism.

This clonotype was seen repeatedly, ten times or more. This chain connects TRBV20-1 to TRBJ2-7, with D perhaps TRBD2 (5 bases). Germline V gene lookup returns CDR1 DFQATT and CDR2 SNEGSKA (reference sequence). This CDR3 region has 13 residues. Trimming took off 3 bases at V and 2 bases at J, with 11 bases between the two ends. The CDR3 sequence is CSARLASTYEQYF. CDR3 coding DNA: TGCAGTGCTAGGCTAGCTTCGACCTACGAGCAGTACTTC.

V and J are TRBV5-6 and TRBJ2-5, with unresolved D. V shed 0 bases and J shed 4 bases, with 13 bases lying between them. From germline, CDR1 is SGHDT and CDR2 YYEEEE. CDR3 size: 15 residues. CDR3 residues: CASSLVHVYGETQYF. As DNA, the CDR3 is TGTGCCAGCAGCTTGGTTCACGTGTATGGAGAGACCCAGTACTTC.

This clonotype was observed at least ten times. This chain joins TRBV7-8 and TRBJ1-1, with D maybe TRBD1 (5 bases). Per the germline V gene, CDR1 is SGHVS and CDR2 is FQNEAQ. The V and J ends lost 1 base and 8 bases respectively, with 8 bases between them. This CDR3 contains 12 residues. The CDR3, as DNA: TGTGCCAGCAGCTTAGTAGACAGAGAAGCTTTCTTT. This gives the protein CASSLVDREAFF.

This clonotype has only a few counts. This sequence joins TRBV7-9 and TRBJ2-3; D ambiguous. The CDR3 runs to 14 residues. Trimming took 3 bases from V and 2 from J, leaving 9 bases between them. CDR1 SEHNR and CDR2 FQNEAQ come from the germline V gene (reference sequence). The CDR3 bases are TGTGCCAGCAGCTTGGGCCGTACCACAGATACGCAGTATTTT. Its protein is CASSLGRTTDTQYF.

This clonotype has a handful of counts. The V call is TRBV12-3 or TRBV12-4, the J call TRBJ1-5; perhaps TRBD1 as D (6 bases). V lost 7 bases, J lost 7 bases, and 20 bases lay in between. The CDR3 spans 15 residues. The CDR3 protein is CASMRGTLRGQPQHF. CDR3 DNA: TGTGCCAGCATGAGGGGGACGCTGCGCGGGCAGCCCCAGCATTTT.

This clonotype was found many times. The chain has TRBV20-1 and TRBJ2-1; 14 bases map to TRBD2. CDR3 length equals 16 residues. V gave up 5 bases and J gave up 9 bases; unmatched junction bases: 12. CDR1 and CDR2 from the germline V gene are DFQATT and SNEGSKA (reference sequence). CDR3 in amino acids: CSALRPTSGRGGEQFF. CDR3 nucleotides: TGCAGTGCTCTCCGCCCGACTAGCGGGAGGGGTGGTGAGCAGTTCTTC.

This clonotype has at least ten counts. V usage is TRBV2 and J usage is TRBJ2-7; D gene ambiguous. V lost 3 bases and J lost 6, with 6 bases in between. The CDR3 is made up of 11 amino acids. Per germline, CDR1 SNHLY and CDR2 FYNNEI. Written as DNA, the CDR3 is TGTGCCAGCAGTGATTATTCCGAGCAGTACTTC. It encodes CASSDYSEQYF.

At least ten counts were recorded for this clonotype. The CDR3 nucleotides read TGTGCCAGCAGCTTAGATGAGGGAAATGAGCAGTTCTTC. Residues: CASSLDEGNEQFF. This chain uses TRBV11-3 with TRBJ2-1; D perhaps matches TRBD2 (5 bases). CDR1 and CDR2 (germline): SGHNT, YENEEA. V was trimmed by 0 bases and J by 7 bases, leaving 7 bases between them. This CDR3 comprises 13 residues. Together with reference TRBV11-3 and TRBJ2-1, the CDR3 gives the full variable domain: EAGVVQSPRYKIIEKKQPVAFWCNPISGHNTLYWYLQNLGQGPELLIRYENEEAVDDSQLPKDRFSAERLKGVDSTLKIQPAELGDSAVYLCASSLDEGNEQFFGPGTRLTVL.

This rearrangement joins TRBV7-9 to TRBJ2-2, with 9 bases that match TRBD1. Germline CDR1 is SEHNR and CDR2 is FQNEAQ (reference sequence). Losses at the gene ends were 5 bases for V and 1 base for J; bases not matched to a gene: 17. This CDR3 has 20 residues. Here the CDR3 DNA reads TGTGCCAGCAGCCATAACCCGGTCTCGGGACAGGGTATGAACACCGGGGAGCTGTTTTTT. The encoded protein is CASSHNPVSGQGMNTGELFF.

This clonotype has more than one count but fewer than ten. The V call is TRBV19, the J call TRBJ2-1; D is unresolved. This CDR3 comprises 13 residues. Trimming shortened V by 4 bases and J by 7 bases, and 11 bases separated the two germline ends. Per germline, CDR1 LNHDA and CDR2 SQIVND (reference sequence). The CDR3 sequence is CASSTRGRNEQFF. CDR3 DNA: TGTGCCAGTAGTACGCGTGGTAGGAATGAGCAGTTCTTC.

This clonotype was observed at least ten times. The DNA for the CDR3 is TGTGCCAGCAGCTTAGAGGGCTGGGCCTTGAACGAGCAGTACTTC. Protein: CASSLEGWALNEQYF. The chain couples TRBV7-8 to TRBJ2-7, with D unresolved. There are 15 residues in the CDR3. CDR1 and CDR2 from the germline V gene are SGHVS and FQNEAQ. The V end was cut by 1 base, the J end by 5 bases, with 15 bases between.

This clonotype appeared many times. The gene calls are TRBV12-3 or TRBV12-4 and TRBJ2-7; 10 bases align to TRBD1. V lost 5 bases to trimming and J lost 5 bases; unmatched junction nucleotides: 9. This CDR3 has 15 residues. CDR3 residues: CASSPRRDRGHEQYF. The CDR3 DNA reads TGTGCCAGCAGTCCCCGCCGGGACAGGGGCCACGAGCAGTACTTC.

The V and J genes are TRBV7-3 and TRBJ2-3, with 8 bases aligning to TRBD2. The CDR3 is made up of 18 amino acids. The ends lost 2 bases at V and 4 bases at J; junction bases unmatched: 14. The germline CDR1 and CDR2 sequences are SGHTA and FQGTGA. CDR3 sequence reads: CASSLGSGGRERADTQYF. The CDR3 coding sequence is TGTGCCAGCAGCTTAGGAAGCGGGGGTCGGGAGCGGGCAGATACGCAGTATTTT. Drawing the rest from reference TRBV7-3 and TRBJ2-3, the complete variable domain is GAGVSQTPSNKVTEKGKYVELRCDPISGHTALYWYRQSLGQGPEFLIYFQGTGAADDSGLPNDRFFAVRPEGSVSTLKIQRTERGDSAVYLCASSLGSGGRERADTQYFGPGTRLTVL.

V and J are TRBV4-1 and TRBJ2-2; D might be TRBD2 (5 bases). V shed 1 base and J shed 8 bases, with 8 bases lying between them. The CDR3 spans 13 residues. Germline assignment: CDR1 MGHRA and CDR2 YSYEKL. The CDR3 is CASSQAVAGELFF. CDR3 nucleotide sequence: TGCGCCAGCAGCCAAGCTGTAGCGGGGGAGCTGTTTTTT.

This clonotype was observed at least ten times. This chain's CDR3 is CAWTKTGLSLQETQYF. For the CDR3, the DNA is TGTGCCTGGACCAAGACAGGGCTTAGCCTCCAGGAGACCCAGTACTTC. The chain employs TRBV30 and TRBJ2-5, with 7 nucleotides matching TRBD1. The CDR3 consists of 16 residues. Unmatched junction bases numbered 16, after V lost 4 bases and J lost 5 bases. CDR1 and CDR2 from the germline V gene are GTSNPN and SVGIG (reference sequence).

This clonotype has at least ten counts. The gene calls are TRBV2 and TRBJ2-5; D call uncertain. Germline V gene lookup returns CDR1 SNHLY and CDR2 FYNNEI. With 1 base removed from V and 5 bases from J, the gap between germline ends came to 11 bases. The CDR3 consists of 14 residues. DNA for the CDR3: TGTGCCAGCAGTGAAGGGTACAGTTTTGAGACCCAGTACTTC. Translated, it gives CASSEGYSFETQYF. The full variable domain, its missing parts supplied by reference TRBV2 and TRBJ2-5, is EPEVTQTPSHQVTQMGQEVILRCVPISNHLYFYWYRQILGQKVEFLVSFYNNEISEKSEIFDDQFSVERPDGSNFTLKIRSTKLEDSAMYFCASSEGYSFETQYFGPGTRLLVL.

At least ten counts were recorded for this clonotype. The chain links TRBV3-1 to TRBJ1-2; no firm D call. Germline V CDR1 and CDR2: LGHDT, YNNKEL (reference sequence). The CDR3 extends over 13 amino acids. V was cut by 2 bases and J by 2 bases, with 6 bases left in between. CDR3 sequence: CASSQSGNYGYTF. The CDR3 DNA is TGTGCCAGCAGCCAATCGGGGAACTATGGCTACACCTTC.

This clonotype was detected a few times. The chain recombines TRBV6-1 with TRBJ1-1, with TRBD1 identical over 7 bases. Trimming removed 5 bases from V and 1 base from J; junction bases left unmatched: 7. The CDR3 contains 15 residues. Germline lookup yields CDR1 MNHNS and CDR2 SASEGT. CDR3 sequence (DNA): TGTGCCAGCAGTACCCTGACAGGGAGGAACACTGAAGCTTTCTTT. It yields the protein CASSTLTGRNTEAFF.

This clonotype was recorded only once. The rearrangement uses TRBV7-8 and TRBJ1-1; the D gene is possibly TRBD1 (5 bases). The CDR3 length is 17 residues. Germline assignment: CDR1 SGHVS and CDR2 FQNEAQ. Trimming removed 6 bases at V and 0 bases at J, with 20 bases between. The CDR3 here is CASSPTGGKIMNTEAFF. The CDR3 nucleotides read TGTGCCAGCAGTCCTACCGGGGGGAAGATTATGAACACTGAAGCTTTCTTT.

This clonotype was counted a few times. The rearrangement links TRBV24-1 to TRBJ2-2; tentative D call: TRBD2 (5 bases). Trimming removed 1 base at V and 7 bases at J, with 15 bases between. Germline V gene lookup returns CDR1 KGHDR and CDR2 SFDVKD. The CDR3 covers 16 residues. CDR3 residues: CATSDLGRGPGGELFF. For the CDR3, the DNA is TGTGCCACCAGTGATTTAGGTAGAGGGCCCGGCGGGGAGCTGTTTTTT.